This TCR beta chain was captured by sequencing in a study of blood T cells in healthy people across ages. The CDR3 sequence is 17 residues long. Germline V CDR1 and CDR2: SGHVS, FNYEAQ. With V trimmed by 1 base and J by 6 bases, 10 bases remained unmatched. The authors ran a second PCR of roughly 6 to 12 cycles using a sample-barcoded 5' primer and a J-beta primer mix. Each cDNA was tagged by a template-switch adaptor containing 12 random nucleotides. TCRdb re-analysed the 5' RACE reads in MiXCR, keeping a single row per CDR3 protein. The sample lists about 940,000 distinct CDR3 sequences; roughly 43% were seen once.

The chain has TRBV7-6 and TRBJ2-1, with 9 positions matching TRBD2. The clonotype originates from a man aged 25 to 40 in good health. The sample was blood. The CDR3 DNA sequence: TGTGCCAGCAGCTTAGTCGGAACCGGGACTAGCTCCAATGAGCAGTTCTTC. It translates to CASSLVGTGTSSNEQFF.